The rows below give T cell receptor beta chains drawn from one sample of a study of blood T cell repertoires in COVID-19. The assay was immunoSEQ multiplex PCR, and TCRdb's table has in-frame clones only and misses some. Among more than 200,000 clones listed, approximately 80% were seen once. The sequencing sample was made of PBMCs or T cells enriched from blood (not recorded which). The receptor source for this set is a woman between 35 and 50 years old with acute COVID-19. Both conserved end residues are part of each CDR3. Each record gives: J gene, clone size, V gene, D gene, CDR3 DNA, CDR3 protein. A D gene is named only where the DNA matches it firmly. Some rows mark clone size as missing; the rest say once, few, many or name a class of expanded clone.

J: TRBJ2-7; size: few; V: TRBV2; D: TRBD1; DNA: TGTGCCAGCAGGTCCGGGACAGGGGGTCGGGAGCAGTACTTC; CDR3: CASRSGTGGREQYF
J: TRBJ1-5; size: once; V: TRBV28; D: .; DNA: TGTGCCAGCAGTTTCTTTGGAGGGATTAATCAGCCCCAGCATTTT; CDR3: CASSFFGGINQPQHF
J: TRBJ2-4; size: .; V: TRBV2; D: TRBD2; DNA: TGTGCCAGCAGGGGGGGAGGGAGCAAAAACATTCAGTACTTC; CDR3: CASRGGGSKNIQYF
J: TRBJ2-3; size: few; V: TRBV5-5; D: .; DNA: TGTGCCAGCAGCCGGAGGCAAACGCAGTATTTT; CDR3: CASSRRQTQYF
J: TRBJ2-7; size: few; V: TRBV28; D: .; DNA: TGTGCCAGCACCCTCGGGTACGAGCAGTACTTC; CDR3: CASTLGYEQYF
J: TRBJ1-5; size: once; V: TRBV28; D: .; DNA: TGTGCCAGCAGTTTGGTTCGGGGCGGGGGCAGGCAGCCCCAGCATTTT; CDR3: CASSLVRGGGRQPQHF
J: TRBJ2-7; size: .; V: TRBV3-1/TRBV3-2; D: .; DNA: TGTGCCAGCAGCCAAGACGGGACAAGGACCCCCGAGCAGTACTTC; CDR3: CASSQDGTRTPEQYF
J: TRBJ2-5; size: once; V: TRBV7-2; D: TRBD2; DNA: TGTGCCAGCAGCTTTTATAGCGGGACCCAAGAGACCCAGTACTTC; CDR3: CASSFYSGTQETQYF
J: TRBJ1-1; size: .; V: TRBV28; D: .; DNA: TGTGCCAGCAGTTCACAGGGTTCCAGGAACACTGAAGCTTTCTTT; CDR3: CASSSQGSRNTEAFF
J: TRBJ1-1; size: .; V: TRBV29-1; D: TRBD1; DNA: TGCAGCGTTGAGACAGGGCGGACTGAAGCTTTCTTT; CDR3: CSVETGRTEAFF
J: TRBJ2-5; size: .; V: TRBV7-7; D: TRBD2; DNA: TGTGCTAGCAGCTTAGCGGGCTCAGGCTCAGAGTACCAAGAGACCCAGTACTTC; CDR3: CASSLAGSGSEYQETQYF
J: TRBJ1-2; size: .; V: TRBV6-2/TRBV6-3; D: .; DNA: TGTGCCAGCAGTTACTATTTGGACAGTCCGGAAGGTACCTTC; CDR3: CASSYYLDSPEGTF
J: TRBJ1-1; size: .; V: TRBV9; D: .; DNA: TGTGCCAGCAGCGTGCAGGGTCAGAACACTGAAGCTTTCTTT; CDR3: CASSVQGQNTEAFF
J: TRBJ1-6; size: .; V: TRBV6-5; D: TRBD1; DNA: TGTGCCAGCGGCAGGGGACAGCAGGGTTCACCCCTCCACTTT; CDR3: CASGRGQQGSPLHF
J: TRBJ1-2; size: .; V: TRBV5-4; D: .; DNA: TGTGCCAGCAGCTTGGGGACTCGCGATGGCTACACCTTC; CDR3: CASSLGTRDGYTF
J: TRBJ1-3; size: few; V: TRBV10-3; D: .; DNA: TGTGCCATCAGCCGCTCTGGAAACACCATATATTTT; CDR3: CAISRSGNTIYF
J: TRBJ2-4; size: .; V: TRBV4-3; D: TRBD2; DNA: TGCGCCAGCAGCCAAGAGCTCGGGACTAGCGGCCAACTAGCCAAAAACATTCAGTACTTC; CDR3: CASSQELGTSGQLAKNIQYF
J: TRBJ2-1; size: .; V: TRBV7-3; D: TRBD2; DNA: TGTGCCAGCAGCCTCCGGACTAGCGGGAGGAATGAGCAGTTCTTC; CDR3: CASSLRTSGRNEQFF
J: TRBJ1-1; size: .; V: TRBV6-4; D: TRBD1; DNA: TGTGCCAGCCGACGACAGGGATACACTGAAGCTTTCTTT; CDR3: CASRRQGYTEAFF
J: TRBJ2-2; size: .; V: TRBV19; D: TRBD2; DNA: TGTGCCAGTAGTATGCTAGCGGGGAGCACCGGGGAGCTGTTTTTT; CDR3: CASSMLAGSTGELFF
J: TRBJ2-1; size: .; V: TRBV24-1; D: TRBD2; DNA: TGTGCCACCAGTGATTTCACGGGGGGAGGTAGTAATGAGCAGTTCTTC; CDR3: CATSDFTGGGSNEQFF
J: TRBJ2-1; size: .; V: TRBV9; D: .; DNA: TGTGCCAGCAGCGTGTGGGGCCAGGAGTACAATGAGCAGTTCTTC; CDR3: CASSVWGQEYNEQFF
J: TRBJ1-5; size: .; V: TRBV28; D: TRBD1; DNA: TGTGCCGTCGAAGACAGGGGTAGTAATCAGCCCCAGCATTTT; CDR3: CAVEDRGSNQPQHF
J: TRBJ1-2; size: .; V: TRBV5-1; D: TRBD1; DNA: TGCGCCAGCAGCTTGATCTTGGGACAGGGCTATGGCTACACCTTC; CDR3: CASSLILGQGYGYTF
J: TRBJ2-7; size: .; V: TRBV19; D: TRBD2; DNA: TGTGCCAGTAGTAGCCCGGGGACTAGATCCTACGAGCAGTACTTC; CDR3: CASSSPGTRSYEQYF
J: TRBJ2-1; size: .; V: TRBV5-8; D: TRBD2; DNA: TGTGCCAGCAGCTCAGGACTAGCGGGAGGCTCCTACAATGAGCAGTTCTTC; CDR3: CASSSGLAGGSYNEQFF
J: TRBJ1-5; size: .; V: TRBV6-4; D: .; DNA: TGTGCCAGCAGGGATTGGAGACTAGGGGATCAGCCCCAGCATTTT; CDR3: CASRDWRLGDQPQHF
J: TRBJ1-1; size: .; V: TRBV7-3; D: .; DNA: TGTGCCAGCAGCTCTAGCCCGAACACTGAAGCTTTCTTT; CDR3: CASSSSPNTEAFF
J: TRBJ2-5; size: .; V: TRBV5-1; D: .; DNA: TGCGCCAGCAGCTTGGATACTAGAAGTGGGACCCAGTACTTC; CDR3: CASSLDTRSGTQYF
J: TRBJ1-4; size: .; V: TRBV28; D: .; DNA: TGTGCCAGCAGTTTGAGAGGTGGTGATGAAAAACTGTTTTTT; CDR3: CASSLRGGDEKLFF
J: TRBJ1-3; size: .; V: TRBV12-3/TRBV12-4; D: .; DNA: TGTGCCAGCAGCAGGGCCTCTGGAAACACCATATATTTT; CDR3: CASSRASGNTIYF
J: TRBJ1-6; size: .; V: TRBV7-2; D: TRBD1; DNA: TGTGCCAGCAGCTGGACAGGGAATTCACCCCTCCACTTT; CDR3: CASSWTGNSPLHF
J: TRBJ2-7; size: .; V: TRBV5-1; D: TRBD1; DNA: TGCGCCAGCAGCTCCCCTGACAGGGCTAACGAGCAGTACTTC; CDR3: CASSSPDRANEQYF
J: TRBJ1-3; size: .; V: TRBV2; D: .; DNA: TGTGCCAGCAGTGTCACAGGGTCCGGAAACACCATATATTTT; CDR3: CASSVTGSGNTIYF
J: TRBJ1-4; size: .; V: TRBV11-2; D: TRBD1; DNA: TGTGCCAGCAGCACAACAGGGGGGAACAATGAAAAACTGTTTTTT; CDR3: CASSTTGGNNEKLFF
J: TRBJ2-7; size: .; V: TRBV7-6; D: .; DNA: TGTGCCAGCAGCTTACTTACAGGGTCGGCCTACGAGCAGTACTTC; CDR3: CASSLLTGSAYEQYF
J: TRBJ2-5; size: .; V: TRBV2; D: TRBD1; DNA: TGTGCCAGCAGCCTTTTGGGACAGGAACAAGAGACCCAGTACTTC; CDR3: CASSLLGQEQETQYF
J: TRBJ1-2; size: .; V: TRBV7-9; D: TRBD1; DNA: TGTGCCAGCAGCTTAATAACAGGGGGAAACTATGGCTACACCTTC; CDR3: CASSLITGGNYGYTF
J: TRBJ2-3; size: .; V: TRBV7-2; D: TRBD2; DNA: TGTGCCAGCAGCTTGAGGACTAGCGGGAGGGGCGATACGCAGTATTTT; CDR3: CASSLRTSGRGDTQYF
J: TRBJ2-2; size: few; V: TRBV6-2/TRBV6-3; D: TRBD2; DNA: TGTGCCAGCAGTCGAGGACTAGCGGGGAACACCGGGGAGCTGTTTTTT; CDR3: CASSRGLAGNTGELFF
J: TRBJ2-7; size: .; V: TRBV5-1; D: .; DNA: TGCGCCAGCAGCAAGCAAACCACAGGGAGCTACGAGCAGTACTTC; CDR3: CASSKQTTGSYEQYF
J: TRBJ2-6; size: .; V: TRBV7-9; D: .; DNA: TGTGCCAGCCGGGGAGCTGGGGCCAACGTCCTGACTTTC; CDR3: CASRGAGANVLTF
J: TRBJ2-2; size: .; V: TRBV19; D: .; DNA: TGTGCCAGTAAAAATAGCGGTTTCGCGAACACCGGGGAGCTGTTTTTT; CDR3: CASKNSGFANTGELFF
J: TRBJ2-7; size: .; V: TRBV6-2/TRBV6-3; D: TRBD1; DNA: TGTGCCAGCAGCCCCCCTCGGGGACAGGGGGACTACGAGCAGTACTTC; CDR3: CASSPPRGQGDYEQYF
J: TRBJ2-3; size: .; V: TRBV20-1; D: TRBD2; DNA: TGCAGTGCTAGTGGTGGGAGGGCCCGGACAGATACGCAGTATTTT; CDR3: CSASGGRARTDTQYF
J: TRBJ2-7; size: .; V: TRBV7-8; D: .; DNA: TGTGCCAGCAGCCCTATAACAGGCTCCTACGAGCAGTACTTC; CDR3: CASSPITGSYEQYF
J: TRBJ1-4; size: .; V: TRBV7-9; D: .; DNA: TGTGCCAGCAGCTTAACTCATGAAAAACTGTTTTTT; CDR3: CASSLTHEKLFF
J: TRBJ2-1; size: .; V: TRBV5-1; D: TRBD1; DNA: TGCGCCAGCAGCTTGGCCGTTCATAACAGGGGAAATGAGCAGTTCTTC; CDR3: CASSLAVHNRGNEQFF
J: TRBJ1-1; size: .; V: TRBV10-2; D: TRBD1; DNA: TGCGCCAGCAGTTCCAGGGGGATGAACACTGAAGCTTTCTTT; CDR3: CASSSRGMNTEAFF
J: TRBJ1-1; size: .; V: TRBV7-2; D: TRBD1; DNA: TGTGCCAGCAGCTTATCAGGGGGCACTGAAGCTTTCTTT; CDR3: CASSLSGGTEAFF
J: TRBJ2-3; size: .; V: TRBV19; D: TRBD2; DNA: TGTGCCAGTAGTATAGACGAAGCGGGAGTGGGAGATACGCAGTATTTT; CDR3: CASSIDEAGVGDTQYF
J: TRBJ1-2; size: few; V: TRBV29-1; D: .; DNA: TGCAGCGTTGACGTCGGTGGTAACTATGGCTACACCTTC; CDR3: CSVDVGGNYGYTF